Listed here are 4 T cell receptor beta chains from one sample, sequenced in a study of T-cell reconstitution after alpha-beta-depleted transplantation in children. Library preparation (for TCRbeta) was performed with unique molecular identifiers. TCRdb fed the PCR reads into MiXCR, producing one record per CDR3 protein. The data hold some 76,000 distinct CDR3 sequences, with approximately 11% observed a single time. The specimen was PBMCs, collected before TCRalphabeta/CD19-depleted stem cell transplant. These receptors all come from a boy between 5 and 17 years old with acute myeloid leukemia, due to receive a stem cell transplant.

This clonotype showed up many times. The rearrangement joins TRBV24-1 to TRBJ2-1; D may be TRBD2 (6 bases). CDR1 and CDR2 from the germline V gene are KGHDR and SFDVKD. V was trimmed by 4 bases and J by 5 bases, leaving 14 bases between them. The CDR3 has 15 residues. The DNA for the CDR3 is TGTGCCACCAGTGACCCCGGGACTTCCAACAATGAGCAGTTCTTC. It yields the protein CATSDPGTSNNEQFF.

This clonotype was found many times. CDR3 coding DNA: TGCAGTGCCCGCGCGGCCCGCTCCTACGAGCAGTACTTC. It is translated as CSARAARSYEQYF. The chain carries TRBV20-1 and TRBJ2-7; D unclear. The germline V gene has CDR1 DFQATT and CDR2 SNEGSKA (reference sequence). This CDR3 has 13 residues. Trimming left V 6 bases short and J 0 bases short, with 12 bases between.

This clonotype was counted only a few times. V is TRBV6-5 and J is TRBJ2-5; 12 nucleotides align to TRBD2. The V gene end was trimmed by 2 bases and the J gene end by 1 base; junction bases not matched to a gene: 5. The CDR3 is made up of 17 amino acids. The V gene's germline CDR1 is MNHEY and CDR2 SVGAGI. CDR3 region: CASSYGTSGPLQETQYF. CDR3 DNA: TGTGCCAGCAGTTACGGGACTAGCGGGCCCCTCCAAGAGACCCAGTACTTC.

The chain is built from TRBV19 and TRBJ2-1; TRBD2 matches at 7 bases. Germline V gene data show CDR1 as LNHDA and CDR2 as SQIVND (reference sequence). CDR3 size: 15 residues. V dropped 6 bases and J dropped 2; count of bases not matched to a gene: 7. DNA of the CDR3: TGTGCCAGTAGCATCACCGGGACTACCTACAATGAGCAGTTCTTC. It yields the protein CASSITGTTYNEQFF.